The clone carrying this T cell receptor (beta chain) was seen more than once but under ten times. Method: immunoSEQ multiplex PCR; TCRdb's copy keeps in-frame clones and lacks some. The top ten hold around 7% of the sample, which has about 190,000 clones, about nine tenths seen once. This entry is derived from a study of blood T cell repertoires in COVID-19. About the research overall: Whether acute or convalescent, the COVID-19 samples came from the United States, Italy and Spain. PBMCs, B-cell-depleted T cells, or T cells provided the cDNA or gDNA that made up the material.

V was pared by 6 bases and J by 10 bases, with 16 bases between. The CDR3 covers 14 residues. Germline values: CDR1 KGHSH, CDR2 LQKENI. The clonotype was recovered from a man aged 35-49 years with acute or convalescent COVID-19. The sample consisted of peripheral blood. The chain links TRBV18 to TRBJ1-6; a possible D gene is TRBD1 (5 bases). The CDR3 sequence: CASSEGLSGSPLHF. DNA of the CDR3: TGTGCCAGCTCGGAGGGACTCAGTGGCTCACCCCTCCACTTT.